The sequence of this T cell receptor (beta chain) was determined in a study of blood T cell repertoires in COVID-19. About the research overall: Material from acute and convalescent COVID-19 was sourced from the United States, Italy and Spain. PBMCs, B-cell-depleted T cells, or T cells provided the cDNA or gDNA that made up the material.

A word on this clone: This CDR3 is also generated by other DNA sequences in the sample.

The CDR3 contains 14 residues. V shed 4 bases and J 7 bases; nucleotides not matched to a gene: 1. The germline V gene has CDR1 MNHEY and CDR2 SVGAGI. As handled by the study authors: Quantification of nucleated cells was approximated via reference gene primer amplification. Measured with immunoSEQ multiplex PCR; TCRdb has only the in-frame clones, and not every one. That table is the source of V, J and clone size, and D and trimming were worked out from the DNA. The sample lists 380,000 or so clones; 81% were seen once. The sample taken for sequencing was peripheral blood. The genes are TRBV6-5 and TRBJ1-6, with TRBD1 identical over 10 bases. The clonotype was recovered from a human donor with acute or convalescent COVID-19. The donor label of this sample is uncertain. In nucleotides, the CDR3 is TGTGCCAGCAGTTGGGACAGGGGCAATTCACCCCTCCACTTT. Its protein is CASSWDRGNSPLHF.